Listed below are T cell receptor beta chains from one sample, sequenced in a study of CD8 T cells in Susac syndrome. TCRdb passed the immunoSEQ multiplex PCR reads through MiXCR, listing each CDR3 protein once. The sample lists about 120,000 distinct CDR3 sequences; 94% were seen once. The material sequenced was CD4+ T cells from PBMCs. Receptor source: a human donor in good health. Both conserved end residues are part of each CDR3. The order of the fields is clone size, V gene, J gene, D gene, CDR3 protein, CDR3 DNA. The D gene is left open where the match is weak. Not all rows give a size; the values are once, few, many and, for expanded clones, a class.

-	TRBV28	TRBJ2-1	TRBD2	CASSSAGGRTEQFF	TGTGCCAGCAGTTCAGCGGGAGGGCGCACTGAGCAGTTCTTC
-	TRBV7-9	TRBJ2-5	-	CASSLSPTQETQYF	TGTGCCAGCAGCTTATCCCCCACCCAAGAGACCCAGTACTTC
once	TRBV10-1	TRBJ2-1	-	CASSESYGRGRNNEQFF	TGCGCCAGCAGTGAGTCTTATGGCAGGGGAAGGAACAATGAGCAGTTCTTC
-	TRBV10-3	TRBJ2-1	TRBD2	CAINYSGRVDGSYNEQFF	TGTGCCATCAACTATAGCGGGAGGGTGGATGGCTCCTACAATGAGCAGTTCTTC
-	TRBV19	TRBJ1-4	-	CASSPRGTRRATNEKLFF	TGTGCCAGTAGTCCCAGGGGAACTAGAAGAGCAACTAATGAAAAACTGTTTTTT
-	TRBV3-1	TRBJ2-2	-	CASSPIVGLAANTGELFF	TGTGCCAGCAGCCCCATCGTTGGGTTAGCGGCTAACACCGGGGAGCTGTTTTTT
-	TRBV7-9	TRBJ1-2	-	CASTPMTLRFYGYTF	TGTGCCAGCACCCCAATGACTCTCCGCTTCTATGGCTACACCTTC
-	TRBV12-3/TRBV12-4	TRBJ1-2	-	CASSSPTEGVYGYTF	TGTGCCAGCAGTTCCCCAACTGAGGGCGTCTATGGCTACACCTTC
-	TRBV27	TRBJ2-4	TRBD2	CASRGLGDIQYF	TGTGCCAGCCGAGGACTAGGTGACATTCAGTACTTC
few	TRBV12-3/TRBV12-4	TRBJ2-3	-	CASSFWGYGTDTQYF	TGTGCTAGCAGTTTCTGGGGATATGGGACAGATACGCAGTATTTT
once	TRBV5-1	TRBJ2-7	-	CASSLDPKGGYEQYF	TGCGCCAGCAGCTTGGATCCGAAGGGTGGCTACGAGCAGTACTTC
-	TRBV27	TRBJ1-2	-	CASSSLAAGAYGYTF	TGTGCCAGCAGTTCACTAGCCGCGGGAGCCTATGGCTACACCTTC
-	TRBV6-2/TRBV6-3	TRBJ2-5	-	CASSYSIAGHGTQYF	TGTGCCAGCAGTTACTCGATTGCAGGGCATGGGACCCAGTACTTC
-	TRBV4-2	TRBJ2-7	-	CASSPSGSSYEQYF	TGTGCCAGCAGCCCGAGCGGAAGCTCCTACGAGCAGTACTTC